The 8 T cell receptor beta chains in this list originate from one sample, sequenced in a study of blood T cell repertoires in COVID-19. The method was immunoSEQ multiplex PCR; TCRdb's version includes in-frame clones alone and lacks a portion of them. Among about 270,000 clones listed, around 91% were seen once. Sequencing was performed on PBMCs or T cells enriched from blood (not recorded which). The receptors stem from a woman in her late teens or twenties who had recovered from COVID-19.

This clone was counted once. This rearrangement joins TRBV6-1 to TRBJ1-1; perhaps TRBD1 as D (6 bases). Trimming pared 4 bases from V and 4 bases from J, leaving 13 bases between. The CDR3 is 14 amino acids. Per the germline V gene, CDR1 is MNHNS and CDR2 is SASEGT. The CDR3 DNA reads TGTGCCAGCAGTGCACAGGGTAGAGGCACTGAAGCTTTCTTT. Protein product: CASSAQGRGTEAFF.

The table lists this clone with a count of one. The V gene is TRBV27, the J gene TRBJ2-7, with TRBD1 as a possible D gene (5 bases). CDR3 length: 14 residues. Germline assignment: CDR1 MNHEY and CDR2 SMNVEV (reference sequence). V was cut by 3 bases and J by 1 base, with 10 bases left in between. CDR3 DNA sequence: TGTGCCAGCAGTTTTGTAGGGGATTCCTACGAGCAGTACTTC. Its protein product is CASSFVGDSYEQYF.

The CDR3 protein is CASSPRGRGVENIQYF. The CDR3 DNA reads as TGTGCCAGCAGTCCCCGGGGGCGGGGGGTGGAAAACATTCAGTACTTC. The chain joins TRBV28 to TRBJ2-4; 8 bases are a match to TRBD2. The germline V gene encodes CDR1 MDHEN and CDR2 SYDVKM. V was clipped by 5 bases and J by 5 bases; unmatched bases: 11. There are 16 residues in the CDR3. The full variable domain, completed using reference TRBV28 and TRBJ2-4, is DVKVTQSSRYLVKRTGEKVFLECVQDMDHENMFWYRQDPGLGLRLIYFSYDVKMKEKGDIPEGYSVSREKKERFSLILESASTNQTSMYLCASSPRGRGVENIQYFGAGTRLSVL.

The chain recombines TRBV7-9 with TRBJ1-2; 7 bases map to TRBD1. CDR3 length: 14 residues. CDR1 and CDR2 (germline): SEHNR, FQNEAQ (reference sequence). Trimming removed 5 bases from V and 6 bases from J; junction bases left unmatched: 9. The CDR3, as DNA: TGTGCCAGCAGCGCGAGGGGGCGCGGGAATGGCTACACCTTC. Amino acids: CASSARGRGNGYTF. Full variable domain (rest looked up from reference TRBV7-9 and TRBJ1-2): DTGVSQNPRHKITKRGQNVTFRCDPISEHNRLYWYRQTLGQGPEFLTYFQNEAQLEKSRLLSDRFSAERPKGSFSTLEIQRTEQGDSAMYLCASSARGRGNGYTFGSGTRLTVV.

DNA of the CDR3: TGTGCCAGTAATACACCCCTGGAGGACGAGAACACTGAAGCTTTCTTT. It is translated as CASNTPLEDENTEAFF. The chain links TRBV19 to TRBJ1-1, with no clear D. The ends were cut back, 7 bases at V and 1 base at J, with 19 bases in the middle. Germline lookup yields CDR1 LNHDA and CDR2 SQIVND (reference sequence). The CDR3 is made up of 16 amino acids.

This chain uses TRBV29-1 with TRBJ1-1, with a tentative D call TRBD1 (5 bases). The CDR3 spans 13 residues. V was shortened by 3 bases and J by 4 bases, with 12 bases between the two germline ends. Germline-derived CDR1 and CDR2 are SQVTM and ANQGSEA. The CDR3 region has the DNA TGCAGCGTTGATAATGGCCAGGGCACTGAAGCTTTCTTT. The encoded protein is CSVDNGQGTEAFF.

The chain couples TRBV19 to TRBJ1-6; 11 nucleotides line up with TRBD1. V lost 6 bases and J lost 13; bases outside the gene matches: 14. The CDR3 loop spans 16 amino acids. Per germline, CDR1 LNHDA and CDR2 SQIVND (reference sequence). The CDR3 is CASSPGQGASVFPLHF. In nucleotides, the CDR3 is TGTGCCAGTAGCCCCGGACAGGGGGCGAGTGTGTTTCCCCTCCACTTT.

About this clone: At one end, the junction sequence differs from germline, possibly due to a read error. The chain links TRBV24-1 to TRBJ2-7; 8 nucleotides agree with TRBD2. CDR3 length equals 11 residues. Germline V CDR1 and CDR2: KGHDR, SFDVKD. This CDR3 is CATSDPAGRGF. The CDR3 DNA sequence: TGTGCCACCAGTGACCCCGCCGGGAGGGGCTTC.